One sample yielded the 9 T cell receptor beta chains listed below, sequenced in a study of CXCR3-negative and CXCR3-positive naive CD8 T cells. Libraries of TRB cDNA were made by 5' RACE and carried UMIs. Each CDR3 protein gets one entry in TCRdb, which reprocessed the 5' RACE reads and gives no DNA. The sample features 40,000 to 50,000 distinct CDR3 sequences, with under 2.5% in its top ten. The sequenced sample consisted of naive CXCR3- CD8+ T cells from blood. As to subset: CD45RO-CCR7+CD27+CD95- naive CD8+ T cells lacking CXCR3 (TNR3-). All receptors come from a human donor in good health. Some clones in this sample may be carry-over from other donors' samples.

The chain joins TRBV29-1 to TRBJ2-7. This CDR3 region has 11 residues. From germline, CDR1 is SQVTM and CDR2 ANQGSEA. The CDR3 loop reads CSVGFSYEQYF.

The V and J genes are TRBV7-9 and TRBJ2-3. Per germline, CDR1 SEHNR and CDR2 FQNEAQ (reference sequence). The CDR3 spans 15 residues. The CDR3 loop reads CASSSNQQNTDTQYF.

This chain connects TRBV12-3 or TRBV12-4 to TRBJ2-1; TCRdb's assignment of TRBD2 cannot be checked, as there is no DNA. The CDR3 length is 16 residues. CDR3 loop: CASSPREGGPYNEQFF.

This chain connects TRBV7-9 to TRBJ2-7. The CDR3 consists of 11 residues. Per the germline V gene, CDR1 is SEHNR and CDR2 is FQNEAQ (reference sequence). The CDR3 is CASSLNNEQYF.

The CDR3 loop reads CASSYGTGPETQYF. This chain joins TRBV6-2 or TRBV6-3 and TRBJ2-5. The germline gives CDR1 MNHEY, CDR2 SVGEGT. The CDR3 has 14 residues.

The chain is built from TRBV7-9 and TRBJ2-3; TCRdb lists TRBD1, though no DNA is available to test this call. This CDR3 spans 18 amino acids. The germline CDR1 and CDR2 sequences are SEHNR and FQNEAQ (reference sequence). The CDR3 loop is CASSFVPGESSGADTQYF.

V and J are TRBV6-5 and TRBJ1-5; TCRdb calls TRBD1, which cannot be checked without DNA. The length of the CDR3 is 17 residues. Germline V gene data show CDR1 as MNHEY and CDR2 as SVGAGI. This CDR3 reads CASIHPRDRGGDQPQHF.

The V and J genes are TRBV24-1 and TRBJ1-1. CDR3 length equals 14 residues. Germline CDR1 and CDR2: KGHDR and SFDVKD. The CDR3 protein is CATTRGDRNTEAFF.

The V call is TRBV12-3 or TRBV12-4, the J call TRBJ2-1; TCRdb's D call, TRBD1, is unchecked because there is no DNA. The CDR3 length is 16 residues. CDR3 protein: CASSFEGQGPYNEQFF.